The 8 T cell receptor beta chains below were found in one sample sequenced in a study of cytomegalovirus exposure and HLA in healthy donors. Clones were read by immunoSEQ multiplex PCR, and TCRdb kept only the in-frame ones, dropping some. The table records about 160,000 clones, about 96% of them present only once. Sequenced material: PBMCs. These receptors were taken from a woman younger than 30 in good health and CMV-seronegative.

This clone was counted between two and nine times. This chain joins TRBV29-1 and TRBJ1-1, with D maybe TRBD1 (5 bases). There are 15 residues in the CDR3. The germline V gene has CDR1 SQVTM and CDR2 ANQGSEA. V lost 7 bases and J 3 bases, leaving 21 bases between the germline ends. CDR3 coding DNA: TGCAGCGCCCTGGGAGGGAGGGGATCGGACACTGAAGCTTTCTTT. Protein product: CSALGGRGSDTEAFF.

This clone was recorded only once. This sequence joins TRBV4-3 and TRBJ2-2; D gene uncertain. The V and J ends lost 4 bases and 4 bases respectively, with 13 bases between them. The V gene's germline CDR1 is LGHNA and CDR2 YSLEER. CDR3 size: 15 residues. The CDR3 loop is CASSPVASSTGELFF. The CDR3 nucleotides read TGCGCCAGCAGCCCCGTCGCCAGTTCCACCGGGGAGCTGTTTTTT.

The chain links TRBV18 to TRBJ1-5; 10 bases line up with TRBD1. CDR1 and CDR2 (germline): KGHSH, LQKENI. The trim removed 4 bases at V and 5 bases at J, leaving 8 bases unmatched. The CDR3 length is 16 residues. In DNA, the CDR3 is TGTGCCAGCTCACTTATAGGGACAGGGGTTGATCAGCCCCAGCATTTT. Its protein product is CASSLIGTGVDQPQHF.

This clone has only one observation. The chain joins TRBV11-2 to TRBJ2-5; 8 bases align to TRBD1. Germline V gene data show CDR1 as SGHAT and CDR2 as FQNNGV. The CDR3 loop spans 15 amino acids. The ends lost 0 bases at V and 4 bases at J; junction bases unmatched: 4. The CDR3 DNA follows: TGTGCCAGCAGCTTAGAGGGCAGGGGGCGAGAGACCCAGTACTTC. Encoded protein: CASSLEGRGRETQYF.

The V gene is TRBV27, the J gene TRBJ2-7; 9 nucleotides line up with TRBD1. CDR3 length equals 14 residues. With V trimmed by 3 bases and J by 7 bases, 7 bases remained unmatched. Germline V lookup: CDR1 MNHEY, CDR2 SMNVEV (reference sequence). CDR3: CASSFGTGGAEQYF. CDR3 DNA: TGTGCCAGCAGTTTTGGTACAGGGGGCGCGGAGCAGTACTTC.

The chain has TRBV9 and TRBJ1-2; D remains unclear. Trimming shortened V by 6 bases and J by 8 bases, and 17 bases separated the two germline ends. CDR3 length: 13 residues. Per the germline V gene, CDR1 is SGDLS and CDR2 is YYNGEE. The CDR3 bases are TGTGCCAGCACGTCCGAGGGCCCTCGGGGCTACACCTTC. The encoded protein is CASTSEGPRGYTF.

In this sample, this clone turned up once. The rearrangement uses TRBV9 and TRBJ2-3, with D hard to call. V gave up 3 bases and J gave up 3 bases, with 5 bases separating them. CDR1 is SGDLS and CDR2 is YYNGEE in the germline V gene. The CDR3 is made up of 12 amino acids. The CDR3 loop is CASSGATDTQYF. The DNA of the CDR3 is TGTGCCAGCAGCGGGGCGACAGATACGCAGTATTTT. The entire variable domain, with the rest obtained from reference TRBV9 and TRBJ2-3, is as follows: DSGVTQTPKHLITATGQRVTLRCSPRSGDLSVYWYQQSLDQGLQFLIQYYNGEERAKGNILERFSAQQFPDLHSELNLSSLELGDSALYFCASSGATDTQYFGPGTRLTVL.

The gene calls are TRBV7-3 and TRBJ2-1; 8 positions match TRBD1. Germline CDR1 is SGHTA and CDR2 is FQGTGA. This CDR3 is built from 14 residues. V shed 2 bases, J shed 5 bases, and the junction held 2 bases outside the gene matches. The CDR3 region is CASSLGQGHNEQFF. The CDR3 DNA reads as TGTGCCAGCAGCTTAGGACAGGGTCACAATGAGCAGTTCTTC. The full variable domain, rest sourced from reference TRBV7-3 and TRBJ2-1, is GAGVSQTPSNKVTEKGKYVELRCDPISGHTALYWYRQSLGQGPEFLIYFQGTGAADDSGLPNDRFFAVRPEGSVSTLKIQRTERGDSAVYLCASSLGQGHNEQFFGPGTRLTVL.